This T cell receptor beta chain was sequenced for a study of T cells in Graves' hyperthyroidism and ophthalmopathy. Trimming removed 5 bases from V and 0 bases from J, with 26 bases in between. Germline values: CDR1 SGHAT, CDR2 FQNNGV. The CDR3 length is 19 residues. RNA transcripts provided the source from which TCR beta CDR3 regions were amplified. During a first-round RT-PCR of the TCR CDR3, the HTBI primer set was used. MiXCR was run by TCRdb on the multiplex PCR reads, yielding one entry per CDR3 protein. The sample shows around 240,000 distinct CDR3 sequences, about 14% of them seen only once. This clonotype was observed at least ten times.

The TCR sequence derives from a woman in her 40s with Graves' hyperthyroidism that later progressed to Graves' ophthalmopathy. Specimen: blood. The chain links TRBV11-2 to TRBJ2-7; D call uncertain. The chain's CDR3 is CASSQGPLNSPRSSYEQYF. The CDR3 nucleotides read TGTGCCAGCAGCCAAGGTCCCCTTAACTCGCCGAGAAGCTCCTACGAGCAGTACTTC.